Listed below are T cell receptor beta chains from one sample, sequenced in a study of PD-1 blockade in classical Hodgkin lymphoma. This table comes from immunoSEQ multiplex PCR, and its TCRdb copy is limited to in-frame clones, with some not included. This table has roughly 11,000 clones, roughly 84% appearing once. The material was CD8+ T cells from blood, obtained at baseline. The receptors stem from a human donor with classical Hodgkin lymphoma. Each CDR3 is given with its conserved first and last residue. D genes are given only for firm matches. Only part of the rows carry a size: once, few, many, or a class if the clone is expanded.

v_gene	abundance	j_gene	d_gene	len	CDR3nt	CDR3aa
TRBV28	NA	TRBJ1-4	NA	15	TGTGCCAGCTCCGGAATCGTAGACTATAATGAAAAACTGTTTTTT	CASSGIVDYNEKLFF
TRBV27	few	TRBJ1-4	NA	12	TGTGCCAGCAGTTTATCTGGTGAAAAACTGTTTTTT	CASSLSGEKLFF
TRBV19	NA	TRBJ1-3	NA	14	TGTGCCAGTAGTATCGGAGAATCTGGAAACACCATATATTTT	CASSIGESGNTIYF
TRBV5-6	NA	TRBJ2-1	TRBD2	16	TGTGCCAGCAGCTTGGGCCGGGGCGGGGGGGGCAATGAGCAGTTCTTC	CASSLGRGGGGNEQFF
TRBV25-1	NA	TRBJ2-5	NA	14	TGTGCCAGCAGTGAATGGGACGGGAAGGAGACCCAGTACTTC	CASSEWDGKETQYF
TRBV4-1	NA	TRBJ2-4	TRBD2	17	TGCGCCAGCAGCCAAGGGAACGGGAGGGCCGCCAAAAACATTCAGTACTTC	CASSQGNGRAAKNIQYF
TRBV4-2	once	TRBJ1-4	TRBD1	14	TGTGCCAGCAGCCACGGGACAGGGGAAGAAAAACTGTTTTTT	CASSHGTGEEKLFF
TRBV7-8	NA	TRBJ1-1	NA	15	TGTGCCAGCAGCCCCCTTATCGGCATGAACACTGAAGCTTTCTTT	CASSPLIGMNTEAFF
TRBV28	NA	TRBJ2-2	NA	16	TGTGCCAGCAGTAAAACACAGGGAAGTACCACCGGGGAGCTGTTTTTT	CASSKTQGSTTGELFF
TRBV15	few	TRBJ2-1	TRBD2	16	TGTGCCACCAGCAGAGAGCGGGAGGGGCCCTACAATGAGCAGTTCTTC	CATSREREGPYNEQFF
TRBV5-1	NA	TRBJ2-7	TRBD2	17	TGCGCCAGCAGCTTGGTAGGGGCGGGCAGCGGGAGAATCGAGCAGTACTTC	CASSLVGAGSGRIEQYF
TRBV6-5	NA	TRBJ1-2	NA	12	TGTGCCAGCAGTTCGGGGCACTATGGCTACACCTTC	CASSSGHYGYTF
TRBV23-1	NA	TRBJ1-5	TRBD1	18	TGCGCCAGCAGTCAATTATTCGGGACAGGGGATGTCAATCAGCCCCAGCATTTT	CASSQLFGTGDVNQPQHF
TRBV4-3	NA	TRBJ2-3	NA	16	TGCGCCAGCAGCCAAGATGATTTCGGGGGCACAGATACGCAGTATTTT	CASSQDDFGGTDTQYF
TRBV4-2	few	TRBJ2-1	NA	15	TGTGCCAGCAGCCAAGATCGGACAGACTACAATGAGCAGTTCTTC	CASSQDRTDYNEQFF
TRBV7-9	once	TRBJ2-3	TRBD1	16	TGTGCCAGCAGCCCCCCCCCGGACAGGCCTTCAGATACGCAGTATTTT	CASSPPPDRPSDTQYF
TRBV7-9	NA	TRBJ2-3	NA	18	TGTGCCAGCAGCCCCCTACGGGGGCCGGGCAAAAGCACAGATACGCAGTATTTT	CASSPLRGPGKSTDTQYF
TRBV27	once	TRBJ2-7	NA	14	TGTGCCAGCAGTTTATACAGGGAGTCGGACGAGCAGTACTTC	CASSLYRESDEQYF
TRBV2	NA	TRBJ2-7	NA	13	TGTGCCAGCAGTGATACTAGCACCTACGAGCAGTACTTC	CASSDTSTYEQYF
TRBV11-3	NA	TRBJ2-7	NA	13	TGTGCCAGCAGCCCGGGGAGCTCCTACGAGCAGTACTTC	CASSPGSSYEQYF
TRBV29-1	NA	TRBJ2-7	NA	14	TGCAGCGTTGAAGAGTCAGGGGTGACCTACGAGCAGTACTTC	CSVEESGVTYEQYF
TRBV27	NA	TRBJ2-1	TRBD2	19	TGTGCCAGCAGTCCCACGGGACTAGCGGGAAGGAGGTCCTACAATGAGCAGTTCTTC	CASSPTGLAGRRSYNEQFF
TRBV18	NA	TRBJ2-7	NA	14	TGTGCCAGCTCACCGACCGACAGGCTCTACGAGCAGTACTTC	CASSPTDRLYEQYF
TRBV10-2	NA	TRBJ2-7	NA	12	TGCGCCAGCAGTGAGTCCGGGGATTTGGAGTACTTC	CASSESGDLEYF
TRBV7-9	NA	TRBJ2-3	NA	12	TGTGCCAGCAGCTTAAAACGAGATACGCAGTATTTT	CASSLKRDTQYF
TRBV20-1	NA	TRBJ2-7	NA	10	TGCAGTGCTATATCGTACGAGCAGTACTTC	CSAISYEQYF
TRBV7-9	once	TRBJ2-1	TRBD2	18	TGTGCCAGCAGCTTAGATTCGACTAGCGGGGTTGCCTACAATGAGCAGTTCTTC	CASSLDSTSGVAYNEQFF
TRBV7-9	once	TRBJ1-2	NA	16	TGTGCCAGCAGCTTAGCGGGCCGCCTGCTGATCTATGGCTACACCTTC	CASSLAGRLLIYGYTF
TRBV28	NA	TRBJ2-1	TRBD2	18	TGTGCCAGCACCCCCTTAGAGTTAACGAGCGGGAGTAGGGATGAGCAGTTCTTC	CASTPLELTSGSRDEQFF
TRBV6-6	once	TRBJ2-1	NA	14	TGTGCCAGCAGTCCGGGACCGGGATACAATGAGCAGTTCTTC	CASSPGPGYNEQFF
TRBV13	NA	TRBJ2-7	TRBD2	19	TGTGCCAGCAGCTTAATCCCCGGGACTAGCGGGAGGGCCAACCACGAGCAGTACTTC	CASSLIPGTSGRANHEQYF
TRBV2	NA	TRBJ2-3	NA	17	TGTGCCAGCAGTGAAGAGGGGGACTTCTCTTTCACAGATACGCAGTATTTT	CASSEEGDFSFTDTQYF
TRBV5-1	NA	TRBJ2-3	TRBD2	15	TGCGCCAGCAGCGCCTCACTAGCGCGCACAGATACGCAGTATTTT	CASSASLARTDTQYF
TRBV4-3	once	TRBJ2-7	NA	14	TGCGCCAGCAGCCAAGGGGGCAACTCCTACGAGCAGTACTTC	CASSQGGNSYEQYF
TRBV29-1	NA	TRBJ2-3	NA	16	TGCAGCGTTGAATCGGCAGATCCAGATAACACAGATACGCAGTATTTT	CSVESADPDNTDTQYF
TRBV4-2	NA	TRBJ2-3	NA	18	TGTGCCAGCAGCCAACATCCCAGCACGACATCTAGCACAGATACGCAGTATTTT	CASSQHPSTTSSTDTQYF
TRBV27	NA	TRBJ1-2	NA	17	TGTGCCAGCAGTTTATGGGGGCCTCGCGCTCTTAACTATGGCTACACCTTC	CASSLWGPRALNYGYTF
TRBV28	once	TRBJ2-3	NA	12	TGTGCCAGCAGCCGACTCGAGGATACGCAGTATTTT	CASSRLEDTQYF
TRBV4-1	NA	TRBJ2-2	NA	13	TGCGCCAGCAGCCAAGCACGCCCCGGGGAGCTGTTTTTT	CASSQARPGELFF
TRBV27	once	TRBJ1-1	NA	13	TGTGCCAGCAGTTGGGGTGCGAACACTGAAGCTTTCTTT	CASSWGANTEAFF
TRBV27	NA	TRBJ2-7	NA	13	TGTGCCAGCAGTCCTGACTTGGGCTACGAGCAGTACTTC	CASSPDLGYEQYF
TRBV5-4	NA	TRBJ2-7	NA	12	TGTGCCAGCAGCTTGAGCCGCCACGAGCAGTACTTC	CASSLSRHEQYF
TRBV29-1	NA	TRBJ2-1	NA	16	TGCAGCGTCCCTCGACTCGGGCCGAGCCCCTACAATGAGCAGTTCTTC	CSVPRLGPSPYNEQFF
TRBV11-2	NA	TRBJ2-7	NA	14	TGTGCCAGCAGCTTAGATTTCGGGACCTACGAGCAGTACTTC	CASSLDFGTYEQYF
TRBV7-2	NA	TRBJ2-1	NA	16	TGTGCCAGCAGCCCAGGGGGCGGGGGGACCTACAATGAGCAGTTCTTC	CASSPGGGGTYNEQFF
TRBV6-6	NA	TRBJ1-1	NA	14	TGTGCCAGCATCCCCGGCCGGGGGGGGACTGAAGCTTTCTTT	CASIPGRGGTEAFF
TRBV7-2	NA	TRBJ2-1	TRBD2	15	TGTGCCAGCAGCGCCACTAGCGGGAGACACAATGAGCAGTTCTTC	CASSATSGRHNEQFF
TRBV29-1	NA	TRBJ2-2	NA	15	TGCAGCGTTGTAAGTGGGACAACGAACACCGGGGAGCTGTTTTTT	CSVVSGTTNTGELFF
TRBV2	NA	TRBJ2-5	NA	13	TGTGCCAGCAGTGCTGGAGGTGAAGAGACCCAGTACTTC	CASSAGGEETQYF
TRBV7-2	NA	TRBJ1-5	TRBD1	14	TGTGCCAGCAGTCTGGGACAGGGGTATCAGCCCCAGCATTTT	CASSLGQGYQPQHF
TRBV30	NA	TRBJ2-7	NA	15	TGTGCCTGGAGGTCCGAAGATGCAGCGTACTACGAGCAGTACTTC	CAWRSEDAAYYEQYF
TRBV7-6	once	TRBJ1-1	NA	14	TGTGCCAGCAGCTTAGGAGGCGGGAACACTGAAGCTTTCTTT	CASSLGGGNTEAFF
TRBV19	NA	TRBJ1-5	NA	14	TGTGCCAGTAGTCCTCGGACGGGGAATCAGCCCCAGCATTTT	CASSPRTGNQPQHF